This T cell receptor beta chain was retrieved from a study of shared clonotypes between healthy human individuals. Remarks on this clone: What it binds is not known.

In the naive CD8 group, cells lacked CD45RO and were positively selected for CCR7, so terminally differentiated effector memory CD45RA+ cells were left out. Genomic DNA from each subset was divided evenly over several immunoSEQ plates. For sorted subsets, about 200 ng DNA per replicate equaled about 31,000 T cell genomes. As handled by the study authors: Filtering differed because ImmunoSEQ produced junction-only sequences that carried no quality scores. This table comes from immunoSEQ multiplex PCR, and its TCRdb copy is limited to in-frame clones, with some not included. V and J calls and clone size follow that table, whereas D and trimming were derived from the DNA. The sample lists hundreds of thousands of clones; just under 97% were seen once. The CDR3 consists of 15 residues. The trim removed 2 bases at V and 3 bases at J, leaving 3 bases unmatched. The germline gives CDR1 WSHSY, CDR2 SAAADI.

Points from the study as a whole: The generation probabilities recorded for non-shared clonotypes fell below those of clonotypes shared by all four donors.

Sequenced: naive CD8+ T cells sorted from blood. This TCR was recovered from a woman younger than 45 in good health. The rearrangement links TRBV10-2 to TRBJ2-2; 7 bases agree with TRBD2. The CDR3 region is CASSEPSGYTGELFF. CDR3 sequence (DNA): TGCGCCAGCAGTGAGCCTAGCGGTTACACCGGGGAGCTGTTTTTT.